What follows are 16 T cell receptor beta chains derived from one specimen sequenced in a study of OX40 agonist ivuxolimab in advanced cancers. The protocol was immunoSEQ multiplex PCR, while the TCRdb copy is restricted to in-frame clones and leaves out a portion. The table shows some 45,000 clones, with about 89% occurring only once. The source was CD4+ or CD8+ T cells sorted from blood, collected in a trial of the OX40 agonist ivuxolimab. The origin of the receptors is an adult with an advanced solid tumor such as melanoma, head and neck, liver or kidney cancer.

This clone is medium-sized (0.01 to 0.1%) in the sample. This CDR3 is missing its conserved last phenylalanine or tryptophan, likely due to a read error. The DNA is omitted, as the CDR3 cannot be located on it reliably, and the CDR3 follows TCRdb's listing. V gene TRBV6-5 combines with J gene TRBJ1-1. The germline CDR1 and CDR2 sequences are MNHEY and SVGAGI. The CDR3 length is 11 residues, termini included. The CDR3 region is CASSEGGTPQL.

This clone was recorded only once. This sequence joins TRBV7-9 and TRBJ2-5; TRBD1 matches at 9 bases. V trimming: 8 bases; J trimming: 1 base; junction bases outside the gene matches: 14. In germline, CDR1 is SEHNR, CDR2 FQNEAQ (reference sequence). The CDR3 has 17 amino acids. CDR3 protein: CASGPNRGLRPQETQYF. CDR3 nucleotides: TGTGCCAGCGGACCCAACAGGGGGCTTAGACCCCAAGAGACCCAGTACTTC.

This clone was recorded once. The chain uses TRBV12-5 and TRBJ1-2; D is unclear. The CDR3 has 13 amino acids. Germline CDR1 reads LGHNT; CDR2 reads FRNRAP. V shed 1 base and J shed 7 bases, with 10 bases lying between them. The CDR3 reads CASGLGGPFGYTF. The CDR3 DNA sequence: TGTGCTAGTGGTTTGGGCGGCCCCTTTGGCTACACCTTC.

The V and J genes are TRBV7-6 and TRBJ2-5; D might be TRBD1 (5 bases). Germline CDR1 SGHVS, CDR2 FNYEAQ. V shed 0 bases and J shed 3 bases, with 17 bases lying between them. The CDR3 length is 17 residues. CDR3 bases: TGTGCCAGCAGCTTAGCGTCTTCAGGGTATGGGGAAGAGACCCAGTACTTC. Translation gives CASSLASSGYGEETQYF.

The rearrangement links TRBV5-6 to TRBJ2-7; 10 nucleotides match TRBD1. V lost 2 bases and J lost 3; bases outside the gene matches: 14. From germline, CDR1 is SGHDT and CDR2 YYEEEE. The CDR3 consists of 18 residues. CDR3 sequence (DNA): TGTGCCAGCAGCTTCAGGCGACAGGGGGCTCCGACCAGCTACGAGCAGTACTTC. This sequence encodes CASSFRRQGAPTSYEQYF.

The V gene is TRBV9, the J gene TRBJ2-7; TRBD1 aligns across 7 bases. The J segment lost 2 bases and the V segment lost 4 bases, leaving 9 bases of the junction unmatched. Looked up from germline, CDR1 is SGDLS and CDR2 is YYNGEE. The CDR3 spans 15 residues. The CDR3 loop is CASSPSWDRAYEQYF. DNA of the CDR3: TGTGCCAGCAGCCCGTCGTGGGACAGAGCCTACGAGCAGTACTTC.

This clone came up once. The gene calls are TRBV27 and TRBJ2-7; D gene uncertain. Trimming shortened V by 5 bases and J by 10 bases, and 3 bases separated the two germline ends. Per the germline V gene, CDR1 is MNHEY and CDR2 is SMNVEV (reference sequence). The CDR3 is 8 amino acids. The DNA for the CDR3 is TGTGCCAGCAGTCCTCAGTACTTC. Translation gives CASSPQYF.

V gene TRBV18 combines with J gene TRBJ2-7; 11 nucleotides agree with TRBD1. Trimming at V came to 3 bases and at J to 3 bases, leaving 4 bases not matched to a gene. This CDR3 is 15 amino acids long. Germline lookup yields CDR1 KGHSH and CDR2 LQKENI. CDR3: CASSPPGTGGYEQYF. The CDR3 DNA reads TGTGCCAGCTCACCTCCCGGGACAGGGGGCTACGAGCAGTACTTC.

This clone was detected only a few times. The chain employs TRBV25-1 and TRBJ2-3; the D gene could be TRBD1 or TRBD2 (6 bases each). CDR1 and CDR2 from the germline V gene are MGHDK and SYGVNS. The ends were cut back, 1 base at V and 5 bases at J, with 19 bases in the middle. The CDR3 totals 17 residues. CDR3 coding DNA: TGTGCCAGCAGTGAATTATTAGAGTGGGGGGCTATAGATACGCAGTATTTT. Protein: CASSELLEWGAIDTQYF.

This clone was found a few times. V usage is TRBV6-5 and J usage is TRBJ1-1; D not resolved. The CDR3 has 9 amino acids. Trimming pared 8 bases from V and 8 bases from J, leaving 6 bases between. From germline, CDR1 is MNHEY and CDR2 SVGAGI. The CDR3 nucleotides are TGTGCCAGCGGTTTGGAAGCTTTCTTT. It specifies CASGLEAFF.

In its sample, this clone was seen a few times. This chain uses TRBV7-3 with TRBJ2-4; D is undetermined. Germline CDR1 is SGHTA and CDR2 is FQGTGA. The CDR3 sequence is 13 residues long. Deletions cut 5 bases from V and 6 bases from J, with 11 bases between. This CDR3 reads CASSPVTPNIQYF. The CDR3 region has the DNA TGTGCCAGCAGCCCAGTTACTCCAAACATTCAGTACTTC.

This clone is a singleton in its sample. The V call is TRBV4-1, the J call TRBJ1-1; D possibly corresponds to TRBD1 (5 bases). The CDR3 extends over 14 amino acids. Germline values: CDR1 MGHRA, CDR2 YSYEKL. Trimming took off 1 base at V and 6 bases at J, with 12 bases between the two ends. CDR3 amino acids: CASSQVRGIPEAFF. The CDR3 coding sequence is TGCGCCAGCAGCCAAGTTCGGGGGATCCCTGAAGCTTTCTTT.

The V call is TRBV11-2, the J call TRBJ1-1; D call uncertain. In germline, CDR1 is SGHAT, CDR2 FQNNGV. CDR3 length: 14 residues. Trimming took 4 bases from V and 3 from J, leaving 12 bases between them. Here the CDR3 reads CASSWAGVDTEAFF. The CDR3 DNA follows: TGTGCCAGCAGCTGGGCAGGCGTTGACACTGAAGCTTTCTTT.

CDR3: CASSLGVGYEQFF. The CDR3 coding sequence is TGTGCCAGCAGCTTGGGGGTGGGGTATGAGCAGTTCTTC. This chain uses TRBV5-6 with TRBJ2-1; D call uncertain. With 0 bases removed from V and 8 bases from J, the gap between germline ends came to 9 bases. CDR1 and CDR2 from the germline V gene are SGHDT and YYEEEE. This CDR3 region has 13 residues.

The rearrangement uses TRBV6-6 and TRBJ2-2, with D perhaps matching TRBD1 (6 bases). With 0 bases removed from V and 5 bases from J, the gap between germline ends came to 13 bases. This CDR3 contains 16 residues. In germline, CDR1 is MNHNY, CDR2 SVGAGI (reference sequence). In DNA form, the CDR3 reads TGTGCCAGCAGTTACTCGGGGGCCCTGGGGACCGGGGAGCTGTTTTTT. Translating it yields CASSYSGALGTGELFF.

V gene TRBV6-5 combines with J gene TRBJ1-4; 7 nucleotides align to TRBD1. CDR1 MNHEY and CDR2 SVGAGI come from the germline V gene. The CDR3 runs 15 residues. V shed 3 bases and J 8 bases; nucleotides not matched to a gene: 9. CDR3 residues: CASSYSGGVEEKLFF. As DNA, the CDR3 is TGTGCCAGCAGTTATTCAGGGGGAGTTGAGGAAAAACTGTTTTTT.